This TCR beta chain was found in a study of breast tumors, draining lymph nodes, adjacent tissues. At least ten counts were recorded for this clonotype. Its cognate antigen is unknown. TCRdb called the multiplex PCR reads again in MiXCR, with one record for every CDR3 protein. The data contain 150,000 to 200,000 distinct CDR3 sequences, approximately 33% of them singletons. This CDR3 is 15 amino acids long. The V gene's germline CDR1 is DFQATT and CDR2 SNEGSKA (reference sequence). V shed 3 bases and J shed 6 bases, with 15 bases lying between them. Breast cancer patients provided tissue from their axillary draining lymph nodes. Study conclusions and caveats: The lymph node origin of tumor T cells was framed as consistent with a hypothesis, not demonstrated. Tumor repertoires ranked between lymph nodes and nontumor tissue in diversity, with V and J gene preferences. Data fit most tumor T cells coming from lymph node, expanding in tumor.

The sequenced sample was axillary lymph node tissue. The V and J genes are TRBV20-1 and TRBJ1-6; D is unresolved. The sequence was obtained from a female donor with breast cancer. Some clones in this sample may be carry-over from other donors' samples. The CDR3 here is CSASSGLAFNSPLHF. Written as DNA, the CDR3 is TGCAGTGCTAGTTCAGGCCTCGCCTTTAATTCACCCCTCCACTTT.